These 4 T cell receptor beta chains originate from one sample sequenced in a study of CD8 T cells in ankylosing spondylitis. Study conclusions and caveats: The study identified a TCR beta motif of under ten highly homologous variants that appeared characteristic of ankylosing spondylitis blood.

MiXCR was run by TCRdb on the 5' RACE reads, yielding one entry per CDR3 protein. The sample records roughly 670,000 distinct CDR3 sequences, around a fifth being singletons. For these receptors, no antigen is known. Sequenced sample: blood, either unsorted or a sorted T cell fraction (not recorded which). The receptor source for this set is a male donor with ankylosing spondylitis.

This clonotype has just a few counts. This chain joins TRBV27 and TRBJ2-7; 11 bases are a match to TRBD2. Germline V gives CDR1 MNHEY, CDR2 SMNVEV (reference sequence). This CDR3 comprises 15 residues. With 3 bases clipped from V and 4 bases from J, the junction kept 5 bases outside the gene matches. This CDR3 is CASSLTSGTRYEQYF. The CDR3, as DNA: TGTGCCAGCAGTTTGACTAGCGGGACCCGGTACGAGCAGTACTTC.

This clonotype occurred a few times. This sequence joins TRBV5-1 and TRBJ2-2; tentatively, D is TRBD2 (6 bases). V shed 7 bases and J shed 0 bases, with 16 bases lying between them. This CDR3 contains 16 residues. Germline values: CDR1 SGHRS, CDR2 YFSETQ. This CDR3 is CASGAGTYTNTGELFF. The CDR3 bases are TGCGCCAGCGGGGCCGGGACTTATACGAACACCGGGGAGCTGTTTTTT.

J is TRBJ2-7 and V is TRBV5-1; D gene uncertain. This CDR3 spans 16 amino acids. The germline V gene has CDR1 SGHRS and CDR2 YFSETQ. The V and J ends lost 2 bases and 3 bases respectively, with 18 bases between them. The CDR3 DNA reads TGCGCCAGCAGCTTTGGTTTCGACGGATGGGACTACGAGCAGTACTTC. It encodes CASSFGFDGWDYEQYF.

This clonotype was seen ten or more times. CDR3 in amino acids: CASSLVPKNTGELFF. CDR3 bases: TGCGCCAGCAGCTTGGTGCCTAAGAACACCGGGGAGCTGTTTTTT. The chain joins TRBV5-1 to TRBJ2-2; D is uncertain. V lost 0 bases to trimming and J lost 1 base, with 7 bases between them. CDR1 and CDR2 (germline): SGHRS, YFSETQ. The CDR3 is 15 amino acids.